A single sample gave rise to the 20 T cell receptor beta chains below, sequenced in a study of cytomegalovirus exposure and HLA in healthy donors. PCR involved 60 Vbeta and 13 Jbeta primers. Sequencing used immunoSEQ multiplex PCR; TCRdb keeps in-frame clones, though not all of them. The table shows 130,000 or so clones, with approximately 78% occurring only once. Input material: PBMCs. These receptors came from a woman in her forties or fifties in good health and CMV-seropositive.

The chain joins TRBV15 to TRBJ2-5; D perhaps matches TRBD2 (6 bases). The ends were cut back, 3 bases at V and 5 bases at J, with 13 bases in the middle. Per germline, CDR1 LNHNV and CDR2 YYDKDF (reference sequence). The CDR3 contains 14 residues. The DNA for the CDR3 is TGTGCCACCAGCAGGTCGGGAGTAATGGAGACCCAGTACTTC. This sequence encodes CATSRSGVMETQYF. The complete variable domain, with remaining parts taken from reference TRBV15 and TRBJ2-5, reads DAMVIQNPRYQVTQFGKPVTLSCSQTLNHNVMYWYQQKSSQAPKLLFHYYDKDFNNEADTPDNFQSRRPNTSFCFLDIRSPGLGDTAMYLCATSRSGVMETQYFGPGTRLLVL.

This chain links TRBV30 with TRBJ1-1; D may be TRBD1 (6 bases). Per the germline V gene, CDR1 is GTSNPN and CDR2 is SVGIG (reference sequence). CDR3 length: 12 residues. V lost 2 bases and J lost 6, with 10 bases in between. Here the CDR3 DNA reads TGTGCCTGGAGTAGGGGGGGGCCTGAAGCTTTCTTT. Its translation is CAWSRGGPEAFF.

This clone was seen once. This chain connects TRBV6-6 to TRBJ1-2; tentatively, D is TRBD1 (6 bases). This CDR3 region has 14 residues. The germline CDR1 and CDR2 sequences are MNHNY and SVGAGI (reference sequence). Trimming removed 0 bases from V and 7 bases from J, with 12 bases in between. The DNA for the CDR3 is TGTGCCAGCAGTTACTCCGCAGGGGCGGCTGGCTACACCTTC. Residues: CASSYSAGAAGYTF.

This CDR3 is CASSQAPWQRRSSYNSPLHF. The CDR3 DNA reads as TGCGCCAGCAGCCAAGCCCCATGGCAGAGGAGGAGCTCCTATAATTCACCCCTCCACTTT. The chain recombines TRBV4-1 with TRBJ1-6; D gene unclear. Germline loops: CDR1 MGHRA, CDR2 YSYEKL. Trimming removed 1 base at V and 0 bases at J, with 19 bases between. The CDR3 totals 20 residues.

The CDR3 DNA sequence: TGTGCCAGCAGAAGGACAGGGGGCGAGCAGTTCTTC. This encodes CASRRTGGEQFF. This rearrangement joins TRBV6-4 to TRBJ2-1; 11 bases are a match to TRBD1. CDR1 and CDR2 from the germline V gene are MRHNA and SNTAGT. This CDR3 has 12 residues. The junction had 2 bases not matched to a gene; V was cut back by 6 bases and J by 10 bases.

This chain connects TRBV7-2 to TRBJ2-5; 8 bases align to TRBD2. This CDR3 has 14 residues. The germline gives CDR1 SGHTA, CDR2 FQGNSA. Trimming removed 2 bases from V and 5 bases from J; junction bases left unmatched: 4. CDR3 bases: TGTGCCAGCAGCTTAAGCGGGGGATGGGAGACCCAGTACTTC. It translates to CASSLSGGWETQYF.

The V and J genes are TRBV7-3 and TRBJ1-1; TRBD1 aligns across 7 bases. Germline V CDR1 and CDR2: SGHTA, FQGTGA. The CDR3 is made up of 15 amino acids. The ends lost 4 bases at V and 3 bases at J; junction bases unmatched: 8. The CDR3: CASSSNTGADTEAFF. The CDR3 nucleotides are TGTGCCAGCAGCTCAAATACAGGGGCGGACACTGAAGCTTTCTTT.

The chain combines TRBV28 with TRBJ2-1; 9 bases match TRBD2. J lost 6 bases, V lost 5 bases, and 8 bases had no gene match. Germline CDR1 is MDHEN and CDR2 is SYDVKM. CDR3 length: 15 amino acids. This CDR3 is CASSQTSGQPNEQFF. The CDR3 coding sequence is TGTGCCAGCAGTCAAACTAGCGGGCAACCCAATGAGCAGTTCTTC.

This clone was observed a few times. This chain joins TRBV25-1 and TRBJ2-3; 8 nucleotides match TRBD2. Losses at the gene ends were 0 bases for V and 3 bases for J; bases not matched to a gene: 5. CDR3 length: 16 residues. Germline V gives CDR1 MGHDK, CDR2 SYGVNS. Here the CDR3 reads CASSEYRSGRTDTQYF. In DNA form, the CDR3 reads TGTGCCAGCAGTGAATATCGGAGCGGGAGAACAGATACGCAGTATTTT.

The genes are TRBV30 and TRBJ1-1; D ambiguous. Germline-derived CDR1 and CDR2 are GTSNPN and SVGIG (reference sequence). The CDR3 contains 13 residues. The V end lost 4 bases, the J end lost 0 bases, and 9 bases lay between the germline ends. CDR3 bases: TGTGCCTGGAACACAGCCTTGAACACTGAAGCTTTCTTT. Its translation: CAWNTALNTEAFF. Variable domain in full (rest from reference TRBV30 and TRBJ1-1): SQTIHQWPATLVQPVGSPLSLECTVEGTSNPNLYWYRQAAGRGLQLLFYSVGIGQISSEVPQNLSASRPQDRQFILSSKKLLLSDSGFYLCAWNTALNTEAFFGQGTRLTVV.

The chain carries TRBV30 and TRBJ2-5, with 7 nucleotides matching TRBD1. CDR1 and CDR2 from the germline V gene are GTSNPN and SVGIG (reference sequence). The CDR3 runs to 15 residues. V gave up 2 bases and J gave up 6 bases; unmatched junction bases: 12. This chain's CDR3 is CAWSPVDRAVKTQYF. The CDR3 nucleotides read TGTGCCTGGAGTCCAGTTGACAGGGCGGTGAAGACCCAGTACTTC.

This clone was detected once. At one end the junction does not follow the germline gene, possibly because of a read error. The sample has other DNA sequences that encode this CDR3 too. The rearrangement joins TRBV28 to TRBJ2-6; a weak D match, TRBD2 (7 bases). There are 16 residues in the CDR3. Germline CDR1 is MDHEN and CDR2 is SYDVKM. CDR3 region: CASTRGASSGANGLTF. The CDR3 DNA follows: TGTGCCAGCACCCGGGGGGCCTCCTCTGGGGCCAACGGCCTGACTTTC.

The chain is built from TRBV9 and TRBJ2-1; 7 nucleotides agree with TRBD1. The CDR3 spans 15 residues. Germline-derived CDR1 and CDR2 are SGDLS and YYNGEE. The V segment lost 3 bases and the J segment 3 bases; nucleotides outside the gene matches: 6. CDR3 in amino acids: CASSGTGTVYNEQFF. CDR3 DNA: TGTGCCAGCAGCGGCACCGGGACAGTCTACAATGAGCAGTTCTTC.

V usage is TRBV9 and J usage is TRBJ2-1; weak D call: TRBD1 (6 bases). Germline V gene lookup returns CDR1 SGDLS and CDR2 YYNGEE. With 1 base removed from V and 5 bases from J, the gap between germline ends came to 16 bases. This CDR3 comprises 16 residues. The CDR3 sequence: CASSVNRDKTHNEQFF. The CDR3, as DNA: TGTGCCAGCAGCGTAAATCGGGACAAGACCCACAATGAGCAGTTCTTC.

The chain couples TRBV9 to TRBJ1-6; TRBD1 agrees at 9 bases. Looked up from germline, CDR1 is SGDLS and CDR2 is YYNGEE. The CDR3 sequence is 16 residues long. Trimming cost V 3 bases and J 8 bases; bases outside gene matches: 9. CDR3 coding DNA: TGTGCCAGCAGCGCCCGGGACAGGGAGTCGTATTCACCCCTCCACTTT. This codes for CASSARDRESYSPLHF.

The chain is built from TRBV11-2 and TRBJ2-1; no reliable D call. Germline V gene data show CDR1 as SGHAT and CDR2 as FQNNGV. V was shortened by 1 base and J by 6 bases, with 7 bases between the two germline ends. This CDR3 is built from 13 residues. CDR3 sequence reads: CASSLGRSNEQFF. The CDR3 DNA is TGTGCCAGCAGCTTAGGGAGAAGCAATGAGCAGTTCTTC. The full variable domain, with the rest looked up from reference TRBV11-2 and TRBJ2-1, is EAGVAQSPRYKIIEKRQSVAFWCNPISGHATLYWYQQILGQGPKLLIQFQNNGVVDDSQLPKDRFSAERLKGVDSTLKIQPAKLEDSAVYLCASSLGRSNEQFFGPGTRLTVL.

The chain combines TRBV28 with TRBJ2-5, with D possibly matching TRBD1 (6 bases). CDR3 length: 15 amino acids. CDR1 and CDR2 (germline): MDHEN, SYDVKM. V lost 9 bases, J lost 4 bases, and 21 bases lay in between. The CDR3 sequence is CASHRNRVGRETQYF. The CDR3 bases are TGTGCCAGTCATCGAAACAGGGTGGGTAGAGAGACCCAGTACTTC.

The V gene is TRBV19, the J gene TRBJ2-3; 11 nucleotides match TRBD1. Germline V gene lookup returns CDR1 LNHDA and CDR2 SQIVND (reference sequence). CDR3 size: 17 residues. Trimming removed 0 bases from V and 6 bases from J; junction bases left unmatched: 8. The CDR3 loop is CASSIDAGTGGRDTQYF. CDR3 bases: TGTGCCAGTAGTATAGACGCCGGGACAGGGGGTCGGGATACGCAGTATTTT.

The chain couples TRBV2 to TRBJ2-1, with D perhaps TRBD1 (8 bases). Deletions cut 11 bases from V and 6 bases from J, with 23 bases between. The length of the CDR3 is 15 residues. In germline, CDR1 is SNHLY, CDR2 FYNNEI. DNA of the CDR3: TGTGCCTCCCTCCCCGGACAGGGAGGGCTCAATGAGCAGTTCTTC. Translation: CASLPGQGGLNEQFF.

V usage is TRBV18 and J usage is TRBJ2-1; a weak D match, TRBD1 (5 bases). The CDR3 sequence is 14 residues long. Trimming pared 2 bases from V and 6 bases from J, leaving 11 bases between. Germline V gene sequence: CDR1 KGHSH, CDR2 LQKENI. CDR3 amino acids: CASSPGHPFNEQFF. The DNA for the CDR3 is TGTGCCAGCTCACCAGGACATCCCTTCAATGAGCAGTTCTTC.